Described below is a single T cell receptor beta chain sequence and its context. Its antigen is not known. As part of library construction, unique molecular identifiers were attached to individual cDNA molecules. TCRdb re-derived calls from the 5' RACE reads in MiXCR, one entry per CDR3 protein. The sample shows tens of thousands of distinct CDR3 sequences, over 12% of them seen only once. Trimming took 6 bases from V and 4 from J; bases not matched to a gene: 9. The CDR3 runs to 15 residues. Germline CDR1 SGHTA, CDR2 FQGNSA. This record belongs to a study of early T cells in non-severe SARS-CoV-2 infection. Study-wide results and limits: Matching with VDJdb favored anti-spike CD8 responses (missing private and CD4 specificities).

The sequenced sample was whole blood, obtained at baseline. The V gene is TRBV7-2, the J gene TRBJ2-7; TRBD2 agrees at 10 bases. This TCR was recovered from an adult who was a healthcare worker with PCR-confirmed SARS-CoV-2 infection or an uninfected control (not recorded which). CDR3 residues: CASSRRLAGTYEQYF. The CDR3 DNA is TGTGCCAGCAGTCGACGACTAGCGGGTACTTACGAGCAGTACTTC. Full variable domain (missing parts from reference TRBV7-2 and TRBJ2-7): GAGVSQSPSNKVTEKGKDVELRCDPISGHTALYWYRQSLGQGLEFLIYFQGNSAPDKSGLPSDRFSAERTGGSVSTLTIQRTQQEDSAVYLCASSRRLAGTYEQYFGPGTRLTVT.